This T cell receptor beta chain came from a study of molecular identifiers for immune sequencing clone quantification. General study points: Detectable among approximately 1 million naive cells, according to reports, was Jurkat TCR RNA spiked in from one cell.

On this clonotype itself: Its specificity is unknown. A much larger clone differs by one base, so this may be a read error.

From germline, CDR1 is SGHRS and CDR2 YFSETQ. The length of the CDR3 is 14 residues. As previously described, bulk TCR libraries were made using listed TCR primers. TCRdb passed the PCR reads through MiXCR, listing each CDR3 protein once. The data show about 97,000 distinct CDR3 sequences, with about 35% seen just once and around a tenth held by the top ten. The TCR sequence derives from a human donor in good health. Some libraries in this study had Jurkat cell RNA spiked in. Sequences were obtained from naive CD8+ T cells from blood, with Jurkat cell RNA spiked in. Subset in this sample: FACS-sorted CD8+CD4-CCR7+CD45RA+ naive T cells. This chain uses TRBV5-1 with TRBJ2-3, with no clear D. CDR3 nucleotides: TGCGCCAGCCGCTTAATTGGAGTCACAGATACGCAGTATTTT. Protein: CASRLIGVTDTQYF.